One sample yielded the 16 T cell receptor beta chains listed below, sequenced in a study of blood T cells in healthy people across ages. A second about 7 to 12 cycle PCR used barcoded and J-beta primers. TCRdb recomputed calls from the 5' RACE reads with MiXCR, one row per CDR3 protein. The sample lists 1.5 million to 2 million distinct CDR3 sequences; about 50% were seen once. The material sequenced was blood. The receptors were sampled from a woman aged 35 to 49 in good health.

The genes are TRBV6-6 and TRBJ2-7; 7 bases agree with TRBD2. The CDR3 is made up of 14 amino acids. V lost 8 bases to trimming and J lost 2 bases; unmatched junction nucleotides: 9. CDR1 and CDR2 (germline): MNHNY, SVGAGI (reference sequence). The DNA of the CDR3 is TGTGCCAGCTCCGTCCTAGCGGACACCTACGAGCAGTACTTC. This gives the protein CASSVLADTYEQYF.

This clonotype was observed a few times. V gene TRBV6-6 combines with J gene TRBJ1-1; possibly TRBD1 for D (5 bases). V was trimmed by 3 bases and J by 0 bases, leaving 8 bases between them. The CDR3 sequence is 14 residues long. Germline V gene sequence: CDR1 MNHNY, CDR2 SVGAGI (reference sequence). CDR3 residues: CASSYTGLNTEAFF. The CDR3 DNA reads as TGTGCCAGCAGTTATACAGGTTTGAACACTGAAGCTTTCTTT.

The rearrangement links TRBV24-1 to TRBJ2-7, with TRBD2 identical over 12 bases. The last part of the DNA fits TRBJ2-5 better; the J call may be wrong. The germline V gene encodes CDR1 KGHDR and CDR2 SFDVKD. This CDR3 contains 13 residues. The CDR3, as DNA: TGTGCCACTCAGACTAGCGGGGGACCGACCCAGTACTTC. Amino acids: CATQTSGGPTQYF.

The chain uses TRBV7-2 and TRBJ2-7; 8 bases line up with TRBD1. This CDR3 has 15 amino acids. Germline V gene data show CDR1 as SGHTA and CDR2 as FQGNSA. Unmatched junction bases numbered 7, after V lost 4 bases and J lost 2 bases. The CDR3 sequence: CASSSNQGAPYEQYF. DNA for the CDR3: TGTGCCAGCAGCTCTAATCAGGGGGCCCCCTACGAGCAGTACTTC.

This chain links TRBV28 with TRBJ1-2; 8 nucleotides agree with TRBD1. The ends lost 6 bases at V and 6 bases at J; junction bases unmatched: 6. Germline values: CDR1 MDHEN, CDR2 SYDVKM. The CDR3 is 13 residues long. Written as DNA, the CDR3 is TGTGCCAGCAGATCGACAGGGGAGGATGGCTACACCTTC. Amino acid sequence: CASRSTGEDGYTF.

In its sample, this clonotype was seen a few times. The V gene is TRBV28, the J gene TRBJ2-7; D perhaps matches TRBD1 (5 bases). Trimming stripped 1 base from V and 5 bases from J, with 15 bases between. CDR3 size: 15 residues. CDR1 and CDR2 from the germline V gene are MDHEN and SYDVKM. CDR3 loop: CASSLYRPGLHEQYF. DNA of the CDR3: TGTGCCAGCAGTTTATATCGACCAGGGCTACACGAGCAGTACTTC.

In this sample, this clonotype turned up a few times. V gene TRBV29-1 combines with J gene TRBJ2-5, with D possibly being TRBD1 or TRBD2 (5 bases each). This CDR3 is 12 amino acids long. Germline V gene data show CDR1 as SQVTM and CDR2 as ANQGSEA. V gave up 6 bases and J gave up 5 bases, with 13 bases separating them. CDR3 bases: TGCAGCGTCGTAACGGGACCCGAGACCCAGTACTTC. This encodes CSVVTGPETQYF. Supplemented by reference TRBV29-1 and TRBJ2-5, the full variable domain reads SAVISQKPSRDICQRGTSLTIQCQVDSQVTMMFWYRQQPGQSLTLIATANQGSEATYESGFVIDKFPISRPNLTFSTLTVSNMSPEDSSIYLCSVVTGPETQYFGPGTRLLVL.

This clonotype was counted only a few times. The chain joins TRBV7-2 to TRBJ2-1, with 8 bases aligning to TRBD1. Trimming at V came to 5 bases and at J to 12 bases, leaving 6 bases not matched to a gene. CDR1 is SGHTA, CDR2 FQGNSA, per germline. This CDR3 is built from 12 residues. CDR3 protein: CASSLIDRGQFF. The CDR3, as DNA: TGTGCCAGCAGCCTAATCGACAGGGGGCAGTTCTTC.

The DNA for the CDR3 is TGTGTCAGCAGCCCTATCTTAGCGGGAGGATCTCTTGGGGGGTACTTC. It encodes CVSSPILAGGSLGGYF. V gene TRBV21-1 combines with J gene TRBJ2-4; the D segment call TRBD2 is taken from the table without a DNA check. TRBV21-1 is assigned pseudogene status. This CDR3 spans 16 amino acids.

The rearrangement joins TRBV5-1 to TRBJ2-5, with D unclear. The CDR3 consists of 14 residues. V lost 0 bases to trimming and J lost 11 bases, with 17 bases between them. The germline gives CDR1 SGHRS, CDR2 YFSETQ. Written as DNA, the CDR3 is TGCGCCAGCAGCTTGGAATCCCGGAGCAATGAGCAGTACTTC. Its translation: CASSLESRSNEQYF.

The gene calls are TRBV7-8 and TRBJ2-1; D may be TRBD2 (5 bases). V was cut by 5 bases and J by 8 bases, with 19 bases left in between. CDR3 size: 15 residues. CDR1 and CDR2 from the germline V gene are SGHVS and FQNEAQ. This CDR3 is CASSRESGVADEQFF. The DNA of the CDR3 is TGTGCCAGCAGCAGAGAATCCGGGGTGGCTGATGAGCAGTTCTTC.

This clonotype showed up just once. The chain recombines TRBV7-2 with TRBJ2-1; D is perhaps TRBD2 (6 bases). The germline V gene has CDR1 SGHTA and CDR2 FQGNSA. The CDR3 runs to 16 residues. The V end lost 2 bases, the J end lost 2 bases, and 13 bases lay between the germline ends. In DNA form, the CDR3 reads TGTGCCAGCAGCTTATGGGGGGATAGCACCTACAATGAGCAGTTCTTC. Translated, it gives CASSLWGDSTYNEQFF.

The chain carries TRBV6-1 and TRBJ2-5; unclear D gene. Trimming took 1 base from V and 2 from J, leaving 11 bases between them. This CDR3 has 15 residues. The V gene's germline CDR1 is MNHNS and CDR2 SASEGT. The CDR3 DNA reads TGTGCCAGCAGTGAAGGGCTCGGAACACAAGAGACCCAGTACTTC. It yields the protein CASSEGLGTQETQYF.

The chain recombines TRBV6-5 with TRBJ1-5; 7 positions match TRBD1. Germline V gene sequence: CDR1 MNHEY, CDR2 SVGAGI. The V gene end was trimmed by 2 bases and the J gene end by 7 bases; junction bases not matched to a gene: 2. The CDR3 is made up of 13 amino acids. CDR3 DNA sequence: TGTGCCAGCAGTTACGTAGGGGGCCAGCCCCAGCATTTT. Its translation: CASSYVGGQPQHF.

This sequence joins TRBV27 and TRBJ1-5; 8 nucleotides line up with TRBD1. This CDR3 is built from 14 residues. CDR1 and CDR2 from the germline V gene are MNHEY and SMNVEV (reference sequence). Trimming at V came to 3 bases and at J to 9 bases, leaving 7 bases not matched to a gene. CDR3 sequence reads: CASSLQGAGRPQHF. The CDR3 DNA sequence: TGTGCCAGCAGTTTGCAGGGGGCGGGTCGGCCCCAGCATTTT.

The CDR3 is CSRTGPGTEAFF. The CDR3 nucleotides are TGCAGCCGAACCGGCCCGGGCACTGAAGCTTTCTTT. This chain links TRBV29-1 with TRBJ1-1, with no clear D. Germline CDR1 is SQVTM and CDR2 is ANQGSEA. The CDR3 totals 12 residues. Trimming cost V 8 bases and J 4 bases, with 14 bases left between them.